The T cell receptor (beta chain) under discussion was sequenced for a study of blood T cell repertoires in COVID-19. Study at large: COVID-19 samples collected from the United States, Italy and Spain covered acute and convalescent phases. PBMCs, B-cell-depleted T cells, or T cells provided the cDNA or gDNA that made up the material.

Method: immunoSEQ multiplex PCR; TCRdb's copy keeps in-frame clones and lacks some. This table has over 200,000 clones, approximately 86% appearing once. Individuals drawn from 24 US areas were about 18 to 95 years old. There are 15 residues in the CDR3. Germline V gene data show CDR1 as MDHEN and CDR2 as SYDVKM. Trimming removed 5 bases at V and 0 bases at J, with 10 bases between. The rearrangement links TRBV28 to TRBJ1-4; weak D call: TRBD1 (6 bases). The material sequenced was PBMCs or T cells enriched from blood (not recorded which). The origin of this receptor is a man younger than 35 with acute COVID-19. CDR3 coding DNA: TGTGCCAGCAGTACCCGACAGGCAACTAATGAAAAACTGTTTTTT. It is translated as CASSTRQATNEKLFF.